This TCR beta chain emerged from a study of blood T cell repertoires in COVID-19. Study as a whole: There were acute and convalescent COVID-19 samples, and they came from the United States, Italy and Spain. T cells, B-cell-depleted T cells, or PBMCs provided the cDNA or gDNA that served as material.

In the original analysis: The assay estimated nucleated cells by amplifying reference gene primers. TCRdb keeps only in-frame clones here, not all; method: immunoSEQ multiplex PCR. V, J and clone size derive from that table, while D and trimming were established from the DNA sequence. The sample has some 250,000 clones, 81% seen once; the top ten hold about 3.2%. V lost 8 bases to trimming and J lost 4 bases, with 14 bases between them. Looked up from germline, CDR1 is MNHEY and CDR2 is SMNVEV (reference sequence). This CDR3 region has 13 residues. This chain uses TRBV27 with TRBJ1-2; perhaps TRBD1 as D (6 bases). Source material: peripheral blood. The sequence came from an older woman with active or convalescent COVID-19. The CDR3: CASGFGGAYGYTF. For the CDR3, the DNA is TGTGCCAGCGGGTTCGGGGGGGCCTATGGCTACACCTTC.